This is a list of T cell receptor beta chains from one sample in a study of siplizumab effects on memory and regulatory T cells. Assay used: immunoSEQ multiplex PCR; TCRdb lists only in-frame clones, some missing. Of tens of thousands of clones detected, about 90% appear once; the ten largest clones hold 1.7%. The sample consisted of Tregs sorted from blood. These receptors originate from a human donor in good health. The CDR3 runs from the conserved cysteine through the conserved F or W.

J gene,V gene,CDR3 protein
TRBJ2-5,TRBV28,CASSVTGTGWQETQYF
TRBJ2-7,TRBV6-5,CASSRLAGTYEQYF
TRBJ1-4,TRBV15,CATSRGHDVRDEKLFF
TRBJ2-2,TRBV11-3,CASNFRLGLGSGELFF
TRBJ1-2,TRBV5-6,CASSLSGRGYTF
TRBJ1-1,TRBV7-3,CASSSGQVMNTEAFF
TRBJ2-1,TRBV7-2,CASSPRTSGYNEQFF
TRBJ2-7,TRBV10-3,CAISPQTSYEQYF
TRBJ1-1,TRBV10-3,CAIKGSMNTEAFF
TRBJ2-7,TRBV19,CASSEVISAGASYEQYF
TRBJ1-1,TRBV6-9,CASSPSVGWEQGAFF
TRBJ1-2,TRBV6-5,CASRSRTGGGYGYTF
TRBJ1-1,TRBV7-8,CASSFAGKAEAFF
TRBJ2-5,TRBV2,CASSGGTGFGETQYF
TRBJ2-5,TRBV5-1,CASSGAGGDQETQYF
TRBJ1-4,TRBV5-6,CASSYDRGEKLFF
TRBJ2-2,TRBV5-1,CASRSGGELFF
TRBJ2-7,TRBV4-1,CASSQPGRGRWDEQYF
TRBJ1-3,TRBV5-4,CASSLAGWNTIYF
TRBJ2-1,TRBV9,CASSPHSYNEQFF
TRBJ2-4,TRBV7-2,CASSLSVENIQYF
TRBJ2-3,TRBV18,CASSYLTSSTDTQYF
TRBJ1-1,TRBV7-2,CASSLGRSGAFF
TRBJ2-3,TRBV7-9,CASSSWGAPQGDTQYF
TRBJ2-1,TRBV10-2,CASGQGQEFF
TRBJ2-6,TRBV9,CASSVPGANVLTF
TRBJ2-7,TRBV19,CASSRVTGAVYEQYF
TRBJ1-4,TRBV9,CASTGSNEKLFF
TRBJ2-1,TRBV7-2,CASSLGVGLAEYNEQFF
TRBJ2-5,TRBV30,CACTKHRQETQYF
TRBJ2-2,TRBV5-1,CASSLGGRTGTGELFF
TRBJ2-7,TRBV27,CASSFGSGSYEQYF
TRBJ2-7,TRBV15,CATSRYRDYEQYF
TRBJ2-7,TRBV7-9,CASSLVANAYEQYF
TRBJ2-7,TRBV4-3,CASSQVVNTYEQYF
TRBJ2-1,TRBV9,CASSVGRRNEQFF
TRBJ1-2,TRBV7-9,CASSLGQGNYGYTF
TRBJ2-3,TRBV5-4,CASSSRDGFSDTQYF
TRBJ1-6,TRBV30,CASGTSYNSPLHF
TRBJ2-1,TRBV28,CASSSLAGHEQFF
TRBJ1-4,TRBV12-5,CASGLRSEKLFF
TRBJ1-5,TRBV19,CASRRGGSGQPQHF
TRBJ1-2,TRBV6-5,CASSISRGPGYTF
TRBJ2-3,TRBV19,CASSIGDYGTDTQYF
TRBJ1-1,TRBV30,CAIRAGRAEAFF
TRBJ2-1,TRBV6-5,CASTRSGSSEQFF
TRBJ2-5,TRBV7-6,CASSRTSGGAQETQYF
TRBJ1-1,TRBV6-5,CASSYSQGNTEAFF
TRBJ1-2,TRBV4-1,CASSQEIKVSVRGYTF
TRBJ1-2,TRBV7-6,CASSLFIGQVSGYTF
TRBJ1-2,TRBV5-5,CASSLARTGSGSYGYTF
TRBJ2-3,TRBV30,CAWRVGGTDTQYF
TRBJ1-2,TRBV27,CASRRQGNYGYTF
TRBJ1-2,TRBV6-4,CASSDSGRGIGGYTF
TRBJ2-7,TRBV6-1,CASSGQGSYEQYF
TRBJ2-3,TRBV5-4,CASRLAGGPSDTQYF
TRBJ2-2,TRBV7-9,CASSLGPGELFF
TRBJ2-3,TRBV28,CASSFHGTSGYDTDTQYF